This T cell receptor (beta chain) was profiled in a study of cytomegalovirus exposure and HLA in healthy donors. The study, taken as a whole, reports: TCR sequences were mostly rare, though some public TCRs occurred in many donors.

With respect to this clone: Its specificity is not known.

Germline V gene lookup returns CDR1 MDHEN and CDR2 SYDVKM. This CDR3 region has 14 residues. Germline trimming cut 6 bases from V and 6 bases from J; bases unmatched to any gene: 10. Method: immunoSEQ multiplex PCR; TCRdb's copy keeps in-frame clones and lacks some. The repertoire holds some 44,000 clones, with more than 85% as singletons. This chain joins TRBV28 and TRBJ1-2, with 7 nucleotides matching TRBD1. Sequencing input: PBMCs. The sequence came from a man aged 18 to 35 in good health and CMV-seronegative. The chain's CDR3 is CASRTGTEIHGYTF. DNA for the CDR3: TGTGCCAGCAGAACCGGGACAGAGATCCATGGCTACACCTTC.